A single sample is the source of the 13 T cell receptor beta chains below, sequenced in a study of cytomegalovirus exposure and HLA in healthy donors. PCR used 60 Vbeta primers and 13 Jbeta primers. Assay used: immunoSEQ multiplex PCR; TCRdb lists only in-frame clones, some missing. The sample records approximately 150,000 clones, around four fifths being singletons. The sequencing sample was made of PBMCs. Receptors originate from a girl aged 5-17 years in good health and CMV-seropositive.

As DNA, the CDR3 is TGTGCCAGCAGCGGGGGGGGCGAGCAGTACTTC. Protein: CASSGGGEQYF. The chain carries TRBV9 and TRBJ2-7; 7 bases are shared with TRBD2. V dropped 3 bases and J dropped 6; count of bases not matched to a gene: 0. Germline V gives CDR1 SGDLS, CDR2 YYNGEE. The CDR3 loop spans 11 amino acids.

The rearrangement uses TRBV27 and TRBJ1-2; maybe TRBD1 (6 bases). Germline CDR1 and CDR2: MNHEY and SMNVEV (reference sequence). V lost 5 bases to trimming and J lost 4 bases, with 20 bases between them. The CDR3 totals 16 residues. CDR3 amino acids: CASSPTRGLNLYGYTF. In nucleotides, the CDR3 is TGTGCCAGCAGTCCAACCAGGGGTCTTAACCTCTATGGCTACACCTTC.

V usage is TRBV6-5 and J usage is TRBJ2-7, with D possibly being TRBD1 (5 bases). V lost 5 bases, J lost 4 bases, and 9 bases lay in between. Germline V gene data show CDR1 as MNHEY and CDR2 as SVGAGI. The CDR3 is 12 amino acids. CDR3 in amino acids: CASSLDRYEQYF. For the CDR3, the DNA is TGTGCCAGCAGTCTCGACAGATACGAGCAGTACTTC.

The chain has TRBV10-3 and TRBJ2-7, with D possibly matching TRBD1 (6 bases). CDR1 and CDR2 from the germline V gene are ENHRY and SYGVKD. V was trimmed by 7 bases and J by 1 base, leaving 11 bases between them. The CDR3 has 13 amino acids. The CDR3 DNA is TGTGCCATCAAATCACAGGGTTCCTACGAGCAGTACTTC. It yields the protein CAIKSQGSYEQYF.

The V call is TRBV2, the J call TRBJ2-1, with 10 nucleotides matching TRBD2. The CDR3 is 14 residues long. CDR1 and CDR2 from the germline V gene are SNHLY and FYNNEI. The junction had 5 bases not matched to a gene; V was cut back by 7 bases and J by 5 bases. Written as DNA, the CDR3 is TGTGCCAGCAAAGCGGGGGGGCTGAACAATGAGCAGTTCTTC. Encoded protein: CASKAGGLNNEQFF.

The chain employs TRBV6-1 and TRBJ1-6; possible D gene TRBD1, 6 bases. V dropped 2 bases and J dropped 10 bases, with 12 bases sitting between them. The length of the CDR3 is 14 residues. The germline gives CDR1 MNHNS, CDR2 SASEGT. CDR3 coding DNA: TGTGCCAGCAGTGAATTGAACAGGGAGTCACCCCTCCACTTT. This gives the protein CASSELNRESPLHF.

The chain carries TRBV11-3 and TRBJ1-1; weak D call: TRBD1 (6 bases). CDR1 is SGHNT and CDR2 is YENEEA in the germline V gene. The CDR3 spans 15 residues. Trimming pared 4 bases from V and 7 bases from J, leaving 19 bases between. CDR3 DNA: TGTGCCAGCAGCTCAGGGATCAGGGGAATCGGTGAAGCTTTCTTT. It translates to CASSSGIRGIGEAFF.

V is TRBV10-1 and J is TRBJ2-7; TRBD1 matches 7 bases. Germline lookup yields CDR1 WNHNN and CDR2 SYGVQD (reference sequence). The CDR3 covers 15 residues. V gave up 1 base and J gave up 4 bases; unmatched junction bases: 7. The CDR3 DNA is TGCGCCAGCAGTGAGTTGAAGACAGGGATTTACGAGCAGTACTTC. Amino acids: CASSELKTGIYEQYF.

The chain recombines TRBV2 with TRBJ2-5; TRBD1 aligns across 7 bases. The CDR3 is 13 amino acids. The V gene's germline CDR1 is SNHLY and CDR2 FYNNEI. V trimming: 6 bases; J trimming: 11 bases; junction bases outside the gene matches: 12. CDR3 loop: CASRWDSKNQQYF. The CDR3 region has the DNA TGTGCCAGCAGGTGGGACAGCAAGAATCAGCAGTACTTC.

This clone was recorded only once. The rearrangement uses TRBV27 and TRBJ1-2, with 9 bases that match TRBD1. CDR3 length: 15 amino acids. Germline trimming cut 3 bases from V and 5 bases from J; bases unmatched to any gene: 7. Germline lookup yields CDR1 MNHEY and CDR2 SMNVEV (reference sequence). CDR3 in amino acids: CASSFLGDRAYGYTF. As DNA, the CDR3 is TGTGCCAGCAGTTTTTTAGGGGACAGGGCTTATGGCTACACCTTC.

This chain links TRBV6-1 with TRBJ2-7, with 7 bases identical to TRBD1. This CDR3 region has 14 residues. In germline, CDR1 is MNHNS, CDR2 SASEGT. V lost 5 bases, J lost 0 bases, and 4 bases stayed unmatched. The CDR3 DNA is TGTGCCAGCAGTACTGGGGACAGCTCCTACGAGCAGTACTTC. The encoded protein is CASSTGDSSYEQYF.

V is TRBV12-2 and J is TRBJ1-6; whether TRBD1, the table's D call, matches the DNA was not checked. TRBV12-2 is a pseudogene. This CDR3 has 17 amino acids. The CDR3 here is CASRLEGTALFNSPLHF. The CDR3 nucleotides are TGTGCAAGTCGCTTAGAGGGGACAGCCCTTTTTAATTCACCCCTCCACTTT.

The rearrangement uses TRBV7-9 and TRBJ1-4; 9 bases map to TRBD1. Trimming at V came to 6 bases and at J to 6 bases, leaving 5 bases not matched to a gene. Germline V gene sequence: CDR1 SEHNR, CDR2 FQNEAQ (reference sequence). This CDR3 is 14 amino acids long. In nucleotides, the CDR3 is TGTGCCAGCAGGCATGGGACAGGGTATGAAAAACTGTTTTTT. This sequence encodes CASRHGTGYEKLFF.